One sample yielded the 17 T cell receptor beta chains listed below, sequenced in a study of early T cells in non-severe SARS-CoV-2 infection. TCRdb processed the 5' RACE reads anew with MiXCR; each CDR3 protein has one entry. The sample lists approximately 57,000 distinct CDR3 sequences; around 12% were seen once. Sequencing was carried out using whole blood. The origin of the receptors is an adult who was a healthcare worker with PCR-confirmed SARS-CoV-2 infection or an uninfected control (not recorded which).

V is TRBV20-1 and J is TRBJ2-1; TRBD2 matches at 7 bases. The germline CDR1 and CDR2 sequences are DFQATT and SNEGSKA (reference sequence). This CDR3 contains 14 residues. Trimming took 4 bases from V and 7 from J; bases not matched to a gene: 10. The CDR3 is CSATLAVYPNEQFF. CDR3 nucleotide sequence: TGCAGTGCTACCCTAGCGGTCTATCCTAATGAGCAGTTCTTC.

This clonotype is medium-sized (0.01 to 0.1%) in the sample. This chain connects TRBV7-9 to TRBJ2-3, with 8 bases aligning to TRBD2. The ends lost 1 base at V and 2 bases at J; junction bases unmatched: 8. The CDR3 length is 17 residues. Germline CDR1 is SEHNR and CDR2 is FQNEAQ (reference sequence). The CDR3 region is CASSLEGLVPFTDTQYF. DNA for the CDR3: TGTGCCAGCAGCTTAGAGGGACTAGTCCCCTTCACAGATACGCAGTATTTT. Using reference TRBV7-9 and TRBJ2-3 for the parts outside the CDR3, the full variable domain is DTGVSQNPRHKITKRGQNVTFRCDPISEHNRLYWYRQTLGQGPEFLTYFQNEAQLEKSRLLSDRFSAERPKGSFSTLEIQRTEQGDSAMYLCASSLEGLVPFTDTQYFGPGTRLTVL.

This clonotype was recorded a few times. The rearrangement uses TRBV19 and TRBJ1-2; D is possibly TRBD1 (6 bases). The CDR3 covers 13 residues. The V gene's germline CDR1 is LNHDA and CDR2 SQIVND (reference sequence). With 6 bases removed from V and 4 bases from J, the gap between germline ends came to 12 bases. The CDR3 coding sequence is TGTGCCAGTAGCCCGGGGGCTGTCTATGGCTACACCTTC. This translates into CASSPGAVYGYTF.

This clonotype was seen a handful of times. The V call is TRBV12-3 or TRBV12-4, the J call TRBJ1-5; D gene uncertain. V shed 3 bases and J shed 7 bases, with 7 bases lying between them. The CDR3 totals 12 residues. This chain's CDR3 is CASSFYRQPQHF. In nucleotides, the CDR3 is TGTGCCAGCAGTTTTTACCGCCAGCCCCAGCATTTT.

The genes are TRBV6-2 or TRBV6-3 and TRBJ2-1, with 10 bases identical to TRBD2. V dropped 4 bases and J dropped 6; count of bases not matched to a gene: 6. This CDR3 is 15 amino acids long. From germline, CDR1 is MNHEY and CDR2 SVGEGT. Written as DNA, the CDR3 is TGTGCCAGCAGTTTACTAGCGGGGACTTTCAATGAGCAGTTCTTC. This translates into CASSLLAGTFNEQFF.

This clonotype turned up a few times. The CDR3 coding sequence is TGTGCCAGCAGTCACCCGGACAGGGGTAGCTACACCTTC. It is translated as CASSHPDRGSYTF. This chain links TRBV12-3 or TRBV12-4 with TRBJ1-2; 9 positions match TRBD1. The CDR3 covers 13 residues. The trim removed 5 bases at V and 9 bases at J, leaving 7 bases unmatched.

This clonotype was observed a few times. This CDR3 reads CASSPAGLSPLHF. The CDR3 DNA sequence: TGTGCCAGCAGCCCGGCGGGGTTGTCACCCCTCCACTTT. The rearrangement joins TRBV3-1 to TRBJ1-6; D unclear. V was trimmed by 4 bases and J by 10 bases, leaving 11 bases between them. The CDR3 loop spans 13 amino acids. Germline-derived CDR1 and CDR2 are LGHDT and YNNKEL (reference sequence).

The V gene is TRBV4-1, the J gene TRBJ2-3; D possibly corresponds to TRBD2 (6 bases). Germline V CDR1 and CDR2: MGHRA, YSYEKL. The germline V and J ends were trimmed by 1 base and 3 bases, with 11 bases remaining between them. The CDR3 consists of 15 residues. In DNA form, the CDR3 reads TGCGCCAGCAGCCAAGTAGGCCTAGCGACAGATACGCAGTATTTT. Protein product: CASSQVGLATDTQYF.

With regard to this clonotype: A much larger clone lies a single base off, so this may be a read error. The rearrangement links TRBV6-1 to TRBJ2-7, with D perhaps TRBD1 (5 bases). CDR3 length equals 16 residues. CDR1 is MNHNS and CDR2 is SASEGT in the germline V gene. The CDR3 sequence: CASSDRRGGLDYEEYF. CDR3 bases: TGTGCCAGCAGTGATCGAAGGGGCGGCCTCGATTACGAGGAGTACTTC.

In its sample, this clonotype was seen many times. The chain joins TRBV23-1 to TRBJ2-3; D is possibly TRBD1 (6 bases). TRBV23-1 is an ORF, and what it does is uncertain. Trimming shortened V by 0 bases and J by 3 bases, and 7 bases separated the two germline ends. The CDR3 has 14 amino acids. The DNA for the CDR3 is TGCGCCAGCAGTCAATCCGGGACAACAGATACGCAGTATTTT. It codes for CASSQSGTTDTQYF.

There are many counts of this clonotype. J is TRBJ1-6 and V is TRBV6-5; D remains unclear. V was pared by 4 bases and J by 9 bases, with 16 bases between. CDR3 length: 15 amino acids. Germline CDR1 and CDR2: MNHEY and SVGAGI. The CDR3 is CASSSHSLLGSPLHF. For the CDR3, the DNA is TGTGCCAGCAGTTCCCACTCCCTATTAGGTTCACCCCTCCACTTT.

The gene calls are TRBV28 and TRBJ1-2, with TRBD1 as a possible D gene (5 bases). Germline assignment: CDR1 MDHEN and CDR2 SYDVKM. This CDR3 comprises 11 residues. Trimming removed 7 bases at V and 5 bases at J, with 8 bases between. The CDR3 sequence: CASTGGYGYTF. CDR3 coding DNA: TGTGCCAGCACGGGGGGGTATGGCTACACCTTC.

V gene TRBV9 combines with J gene TRBJ1-1; D not certain. The CDR3 has 14 residues. The V end was cut by 2 bases, the J end by 0 bases, with 8 bases between. Germline loops: CDR1 SGDLS, CDR2 YYNGEE. CDR3 coding DNA: TGTGCCAGCAGCGTTATCGGAGTGAACACTGAAGCTTTCTTT. Its protein is CASSVIGVNTEAFF.

Many counts were recorded for this clonotype. The chain uses TRBV4-2 and TRBJ2-7, with TRBD2 as a possible D gene (6 bases). Germline CDR1 and CDR2: LGHNA and YNFKEQ. V lost 0 bases and J lost 7, with 13 bases in between. The CDR3 is 14 residues long. As DNA, the CDR3 is TGTGCCAGCAGCCAAGATTGGGGCAGCGGGGAGCAGTACTTC. It translates to CASSQDWGSGEQYF.

This clonotype showed up just a few times. The chain recombines TRBV19 with TRBJ1-2; tentative D call: TRBD1 (6 bases). The ends were cut back, 6 bases at V and 8 bases at J, with 22 bases in the middle. From germline, CDR1 is LNHDA and CDR2 SQIVND (reference sequence). This CDR3 spans 15 amino acids. CDR3 DNA sequence: TGTGCCAGTAGGGGGATTTCGACAGGACGTGGGGGCTACACCTTC. It encodes CASRGISTGRGGYTF.

V and J are TRBV24-1 and TRBJ1-5; TRBD1 is a possible D gene (6 bases). V was cut by 9 bases and J by 4 bases, with 12 bases left in between. The V gene's germline CDR1 is KGHDR and CDR2 SFDVKD. The CDR3 has 13 amino acids. The CDR3 region has the DNA TGTGCCACCCAGGGGCAGGGGAATCAGCCCCAGCATTTT. Protein sequence: CATQGQGNQPQHF.

The rearrangement joins TRBV5-3 to TRBJ1-2; a weak D match, TRBD1 (6 bases). TRBV5-3 qualifies as an ORF whose function is uncertain. The CDR3 sequence is 11 residues long. The germline V and J ends were trimmed by 4 bases and 7 bases, with 8 bases remaining between them. The CDR3 loop is CARSPGVGYTF. The CDR3, as DNA: TGTGCCAGAAGCCCAGGGGTTGGCTACACCTTC.